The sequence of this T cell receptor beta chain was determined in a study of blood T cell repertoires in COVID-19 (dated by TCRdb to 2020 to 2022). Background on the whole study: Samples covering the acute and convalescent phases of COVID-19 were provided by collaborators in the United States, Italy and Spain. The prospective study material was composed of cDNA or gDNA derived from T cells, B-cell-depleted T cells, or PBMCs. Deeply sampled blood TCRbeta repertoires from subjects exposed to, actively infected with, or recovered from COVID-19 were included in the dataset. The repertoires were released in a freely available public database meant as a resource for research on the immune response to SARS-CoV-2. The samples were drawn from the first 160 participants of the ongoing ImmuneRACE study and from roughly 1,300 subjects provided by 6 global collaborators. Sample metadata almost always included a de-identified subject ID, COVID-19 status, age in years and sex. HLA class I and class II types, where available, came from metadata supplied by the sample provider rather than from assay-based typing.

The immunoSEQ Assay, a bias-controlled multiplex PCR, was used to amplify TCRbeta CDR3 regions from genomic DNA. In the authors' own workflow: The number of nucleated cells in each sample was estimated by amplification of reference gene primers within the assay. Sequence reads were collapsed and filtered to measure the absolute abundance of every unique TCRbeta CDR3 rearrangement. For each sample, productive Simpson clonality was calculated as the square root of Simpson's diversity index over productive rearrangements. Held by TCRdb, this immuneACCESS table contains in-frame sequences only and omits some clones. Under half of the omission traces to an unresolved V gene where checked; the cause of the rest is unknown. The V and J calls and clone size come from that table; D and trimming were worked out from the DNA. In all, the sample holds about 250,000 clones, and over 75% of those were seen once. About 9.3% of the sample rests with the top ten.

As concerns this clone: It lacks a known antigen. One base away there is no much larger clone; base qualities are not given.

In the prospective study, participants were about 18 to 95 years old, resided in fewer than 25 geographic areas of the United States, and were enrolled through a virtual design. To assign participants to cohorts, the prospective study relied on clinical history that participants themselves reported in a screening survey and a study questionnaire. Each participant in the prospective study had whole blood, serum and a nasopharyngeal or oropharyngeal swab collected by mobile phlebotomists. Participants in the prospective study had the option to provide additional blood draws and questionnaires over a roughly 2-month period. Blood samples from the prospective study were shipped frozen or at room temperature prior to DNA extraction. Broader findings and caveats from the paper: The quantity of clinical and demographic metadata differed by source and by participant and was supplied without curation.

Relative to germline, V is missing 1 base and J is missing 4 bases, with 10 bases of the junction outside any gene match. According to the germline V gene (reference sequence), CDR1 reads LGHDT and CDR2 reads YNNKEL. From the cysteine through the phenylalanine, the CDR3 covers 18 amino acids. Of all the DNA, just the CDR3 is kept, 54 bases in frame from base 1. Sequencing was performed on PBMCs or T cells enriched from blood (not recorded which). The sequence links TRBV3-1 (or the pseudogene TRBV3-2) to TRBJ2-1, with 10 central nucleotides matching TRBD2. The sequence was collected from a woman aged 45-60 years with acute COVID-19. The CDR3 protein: CASSQGLSSGGLYNEQFF. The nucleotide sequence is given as TGTGCCAGCAGCCAAGGGCTCTCTAGCGGGGGCTTATACAATGAGCAGTTCTTC.